This T cell receptor beta chain emerged from a study of blood T cell repertoires in COVID-19. Study in general: From the United States, Italy and Spain came samples of acute and convalescent COVID-19. PBMCs, B-cell-depleted T cells, or T cells provided the cDNA or gDNA that made up the material.

Per the authors' pipeline: From reference gene primer amplification, estimates of nucleated cell counts were derived. Generated by immunoSEQ multiplex PCR, the TCRdb table keeps only in-frame clones and is missing some. The V and J calls and clone size come from that table; D and trimming were worked out from the DNA. Found here are about 74,000 clones, 65% to 85% of them singletons; the top ten hold about a sixth. This CDR3 region has 15 residues. Germline CDR1 SEHNR, CDR2 FQNEAQ (reference sequence). Trimming at V came to 5 bases and at J to 6 bases, leaving 12 bases not matched to a gene. The chain is built from TRBV7-9 and TRBJ1-2, with TRBD1 matching 7 bases. The sequence came from a man in his sixties or seventies with active or convalescent COVID-19. Material for sequencing was peripheral blood. The CDR3 is CASSLILSGTDGYTF. In DNA form, the CDR3 reads TGTGCCAGCAGCCTCATCCTCTCGGGGACAGATGGCTACACCTTC.